This passage covers 15 T cell receptor beta chains from one sample sequenced in a study of shared clonotypes between healthy human individuals. Some clones are missing from TCRdb's copy, which holds only in-frame ones; the method was immunoSEQ multiplex PCR. Here the sample spans under 2.5 million clones, roughly 90% being singletons. The sequenced material came from naive CD4+ T cells from PBMCs. The subset here: CD45RA+ positively selected. The receptor set was obtained from a man between 18 and 29 years old in good health. Some clones in this sample may be carry-over from other donors' samples.

The rearrangement joins TRBV4-2 to TRBJ2-1, with D perhaps TRBD1 or TRBD2 (6 bases each). CDR3 length: 15 amino acids. The germline V and J ends were trimmed by 0 bases and 9 bases, with 15 bases remaining between them. CDR1 is LGHNA, CDR2 YNFKEQ, per germline. CDR3 in DNA: TGTGCCAGCAGCCAAGAGGTTTTGGGGGGCTTTGAGCAGTTCTTC. It codes for CASSQEVLGGFEQFF.

The CDR3 spells CASSYNRGPWNEQFF. CDR3 bases: TGTGCCAGCAGTTATAACAGGGGGCCCTGGAATGAGCAGTTCTTC. The chain uses TRBV27 and TRBJ2-1; 9 nucleotides align to TRBD1. Germline loops: CDR1 MNHEY, CDR2 SMNVEV (reference sequence). The CDR3 has 15 amino acids. With V trimmed by 4 bases and J by 7 bases, 8 bases remained unmatched.

V gene TRBV27 combines with J gene TRBJ2-7; no reliable D call. This CDR3 has 15 residues. Per the germline V gene, CDR1 is MNHEY and CDR2 is SMNVEV (reference sequence). V lost 3 bases to trimming and J lost 2 bases, with 14 bases between them. CDR3: CASSFLIAPTYEQYF. In DNA form, the CDR3 reads TGTGCCAGCAGTTTTCTAATTGCCCCGACCTACGAGCAGTACTTC.

The V gene is TRBV30, the J gene TRBJ2-7; D is undetermined. Germline-derived CDR1 and CDR2 are GTSNPN and SVGIG (reference sequence). V lost 0 bases and J 6 bases, leaving 9 bases between the germline ends. The CDR3 sequence is 12 residues long. The CDR3 is CAWSVSRSEQYF. CDR3 nucleotide sequence: TGTGCCTGGAGTGTATCTCGTTCCGAGCAGTACTTC.

The V gene is TRBV5-4, the J gene TRBJ1-5; D unresolved. The V gene's germline CDR1 is SGHNT and CDR2 YYREEE (reference sequence). The CDR3 consists of 13 residues. Trimming shortened V by 0 bases and J by 5 bases, and 6 bases separated the two germline ends. CDR3 sequence (DNA): TGTGCCAGCAGCTTGGGCGTTGATCAGCCCCAGCATTTT. Translation: CASSLGVDQPQHF.

To note about this clone: The sample contains more than one DNA sequence encoding this CDR3. This chain uses TRBV7-2 with TRBJ2-7; no firm D call. CDR1 and CDR2 (germline): SGHTA, FQGNSA. CDR3 size: 13 residues. Trimming pared 1 base from V and 3 bases from J, leaving 7 bases between. CDR3 bases: TGTGCCAGCAGCTTAGATAGGAACTACGAGCAGTACTTC. It translates to CASSLDRNYEQYF.

The table lists this clone with a few counts. This sequence joins TRBV6-5 and TRBJ1-1; D gene unclear. The CDR3 contains 14 residues. Trimming stripped 5 bases from V and 2 bases from J, with 12 bases between. CDR1 and CDR2 from the germline V gene are MNHEY and SVGAGI. The CDR3 nucleotides are TGTGCCAGCAGTATTGTCAGAGAAAACACTGAAGCTTTCTTT. Translation gives CASSIVRENTEAFF.

The chain joins TRBV7-9 to TRBJ1-4; no reliable D call. CDR1 and CDR2 (germline): SEHNR, FQNEAQ (reference sequence). V dropped 3 bases and J dropped 6 bases, with 14 bases sitting between them. The length of the CDR3 is 15 residues. CDR3 in amino acids: CASSLTPRGYEKLFF. The CDR3 coding sequence is TGTGCCAGCAGCTTGACACCCCGTGGTTATGAAAAACTGTTTTTT.

The rearrangement uses TRBV19 and TRBJ2-3, with TRBD2 matching over 9 bases. The CDR3 extends over 13 amino acids. Germline V CDR1 and CDR2: LNHDA, SQIVND (reference sequence). Trimming at V came to 3 bases and at J to 5 bases, leaving 0 bases not matched to a gene. The CDR3 spells CASSMREGDTQYF. In DNA, the CDR3 is TGTGCCAGTAGTATGCGGGAGGGAGATACGCAGTATTTT. Filled out from reference TRBV19 and TRBJ2-3, the complete variable domain reads DGGITQSPKYLFRKEGQNVTLSCEQNLNHDAMYWYRQDPGQGLRLIYYSQIVNDFQKGDIAEGYSVSREKKESFPLTVTSAQKNPTAFYLCASSMREGDTQYFGPGTRLTVL.

The J gene is TRBJ2-1, the V gene TRBV18, with TRBD1 as a possible D gene (6 bases). The CDR3 is 15 residues long. Germline V CDR1 and CDR2: KGHSH, LQKENI. Trimming removed 6 bases at V and 8 bases at J, with 20 bases between. CDR3 sequence: CASSTLGTGMDEQFF. The CDR3 region has the DNA TGTGCCAGCTCGACTCTGGGCACAGGGATGGATGAGCAGTTCTTC.

The chain combines TRBV19 with TRBJ2-7, with 8 positions matching TRBD1. V shed 6 bases and J 0 bases; nucleotides not matched to a gene: 4. The germline V gene has CDR1 LNHDA and CDR2 SQIVND (reference sequence). CDR3 length: 14 residues. This chain's CDR3 is CASRDRATSYEQYF. CDR3 nucleotide sequence: TGTGCCAGTAGGGACAGGGCCACCTCCTACGAGCAGTACTTC.

The V and J genes are TRBV18 and TRBJ1-1; D is unresolved. Germline CDR1 KGHSH, CDR2 LQKENI. The V gene lost 3 bases and the J gene lost 2 bases, with 10 bases spanning the gap. This CDR3 spans 14 amino acids. The CDR3 coding sequence is TGTGCCAGCTCACCGGATCTCATAAACACTGAAGCTTTCTTT. Its translation: CASSPDLINTEAFF. The full variable domain, with the rest looked up from reference TRBV18 and TRBJ1-1, is NAGVMQNPRHLVRRRGQEARLRCSPMKGHSHVYWYRQLPEEGLKFMVYLQKENIIDESGMPKERFSAEFPKEGPSILRIQQVVRGDSAAYFCASSPDLINTEAFFGQGTRLTVV.

V usage is TRBV11-2 and J usage is TRBJ2-2; perhaps TRBD2 as D (5 bases). Trimming removed 4 bases from V and 1 base from J, with 13 bases in between. Looked up from germline, CDR1 is SGHAT and CDR2 is FQNNGV. The CDR3 has 16 residues. The CDR3 loop reads CASSYRVRGNTGELFF. The DNA of the CDR3 is TGTGCCAGCAGCTACCGGGTCCGGGGGAACACCGGGGAGCTGTTTTTT.

This chain connects TRBV27 to TRBJ1-2; no clear D. Germline lookup yields CDR1 MNHEY and CDR2 SMNVEV (reference sequence). The CDR3 has 16 residues. Trimming stripped 2 bases from V and 5 bases from J, with 18 bases between. The CDR3, as DNA: TGTGCCAGCAGTTTAATCCGGCCAACGTCCTTTTATGGCTACACCTTC. Its protein product is CASSLIRPTSFYGYTF.

The chain joins TRBV5-1 to TRBJ1-3; D unresolved. CDR3 length: 15 residues. Per the germline V gene, CDR1 is SGHRS and CDR2 is YFSETQ. Trimming cost V 6 bases and J 4 bases, with 17 bases left between them. CDR3 sequence reads: CASTPEVSAGNTIYF. The CDR3 DNA reads as TGCGCCAGCACCCCTGAAGTATCCGCCGGAAACACCATATATTTT.